This T cell receptor (beta chain) is drawn from a study of memory CD4+ T cells and cytomegalovirus serostatus. Authors' analysis steps: Out-of-frame sequences were removed, leaving 2 million to 2.5 million distinct TCRbeta sequences. Sequencing was performed with immunoSEQ multiplex PCR; in TCRdb, only in-frame clones are kept and a portion is missing. V, J and clone size are taken as reported in that table, and D and trimming were inferred from the DNA itself. The table lists some 29,000 clones, about 76% of them singletons, with over 0.55% in the top ten. V dropped 5 bases and J dropped 7; count of bases not matched to a gene: 8. There are 13 residues in the CDR3. Germline values: CDR1 LNHDA, CDR2 SQIVND (reference sequence). The sort gate was single viable CD3+CD4+CD8-CD45RO+ cells for memory CD4+ T cells. Serostatus was set by detecting CMV pp150, pp28, p38, p52 IgG.

The V gene is TRBV19, the J gene TRBJ2-7, with 7 bases identical to TRBD1. The sequencing sample was made of memory CD4+ T cells from blood. The sequence was obtained from an adult in good health and CMV-seronegative. Some clones in this sample may be carry-over from other donors' samples. The CDR3 sequence is CASSQGQAQEQYF. The CDR3 coding sequence is TGTGCCAGTAGTCAAGGACAGGCTCAAGAGCAGTACTTC.